Below are 24 T cell receptor beta chains sequenced from a single sample in a study of early T cells in non-severe SARS-CoV-2 infection (dated by TCRdb to the early 2020s). Library creation used 5' RACE. The sequencer listed for this sample is NextSeq 500. TCRdb itself trimmed the public reads at Q25 with fastp, ran MiXCR and retained productive beta chains. Merged by CDR3 protein, the rows form single entries marked with the most common genes and DNA. This sample comprises about 46,000 distinct CDR3 sequences, 5.4% of them detected only once. The ten top clones hold 5% to 6.5% of the sample. The sample was whole blood, taken at baseline. The receptors shown here come from an adult who was a healthcare worker with PCR-confirmed SARS-CoV-2 infection or an uninfected control (not recorded which).

This clonotype occurred many times. The chain uses TRBV12-3 or TRBV12-4 and TRBJ2-3, with a possible D match to TRBD1 (6 bases). V was trimmed by 2 bases and J by 10 bases, leaving 10 bases between them. The CDR3 length is 12 residues. The CDR3 region is CASSLNRESQYF. The CDR3 nucleotides read TGTGCCAGCAGTTTAAACAGGGAGTCGCAGTATTTT.

The rearrangement links TRBV29-1 to TRBJ2-6, with 8 bases identical to TRBD1. The CDR3 consists of 14 residues. The germline gives CDR1 SQVTM, CDR2 ANQGSEA. After removal of 6 bases from V and 2 bases from J, the junction contained 3 bases not matched to a gene. CDR3 in DNA: TGCAGCGTAAAACAGGGGGCTGGGGCCAACGTCCTGACTTTC. As protein: CSVKQGAGANVLTF.

This clonotype showed up many times. The genes are TRBV4-1 and TRBJ1-6; 12 bases fit TRBD1. There are 19 residues in the CDR3. Germline lookup yields CDR1 MGHRA and CDR2 YSYEKL. The ends lost 1 base at V and 10 bases at J; junction bases unmatched: 14. CDR3 DNA sequence: TGCGCCAGCAGCCAAGCGACGGGACAGGGGGCCTTGGGGAGCTCACCCCTCCACTTT. It translates to CASSQATGQGALGSSPLHF.

The chain employs TRBV28 and TRBJ2-6; D is uncertain. CDR3 length: 15 amino acids. V lost 2 bases, J lost 2 bases, and 7 bases lay in between. The germline CDR1 and CDR2 sequences are MDHEN and SYDVKM. CDR3 DNA: TGTGCCAGCAGTTTACGAGTACCTGGGGCCAACGTCCTGACTTTC. Amino acids: CASSLRVPGANVLTF.

The rearrangement uses TRBV2 and TRBJ2-3, with D unclear. Germline V CDR1 and CDR2: SNHLY, FYNNEI. The CDR3 is 12 residues long. V gave up 4 bases and J gave up 8 bases, with 10 bases separating them. The CDR3 region is CASSGDIVTQYF. DNA for the CDR3: TGTGCCAGCAGTGGAGACATAGTTACGCAGTATTTT.

This clonotype came up many times. The rearrangement links TRBV19 to TRBJ1-2; D not resolved. The ends were cut back, 3 bases at V and 0 bases at J, with 8 bases in the middle. The CDR3 sequence is 14 residues long. From germline, CDR1 is LNHDA and CDR2 SQIVND (reference sequence). The CDR3 coding sequence is TGTGCCAGTAGTATCGCTGGAACTAACTATGGCTACACCTTC. Translation: CASSIAGTNYGYTF.

The rearrangement links TRBV7-3 to TRBJ1-2; D gene unclear. The germline gives CDR1 SGHTA, CDR2 FQGTGA. The length of the CDR3 is 15 residues. V shed 1 base and J shed 3 bases, with 12 bases lying between them. CDR3 protein: CASSLKDAVDYGYTF. The CDR3 region has the DNA TGTGCCAGCAGCTTAAAAGATGCGGTCGACTATGGCTACACCTTC.

This clonotype was counted between two and nine times. The chain joins TRBV3-2 to TRBJ2-4; TRBD2 reflects the table's D call only, with no check against the DNA. TRBV3-2 represents a pseudogene. There are 14 residues in the CDR3. CDR3 amino acids: CASSQGLLAAIQYF. The CDR3 DNA reads as TGTGCCAGCAGCCAAGGCCTCCTAGCGGCCATTCAGTACTTC.

This clonotype was seen many times. The gene calls are TRBV27 and TRBJ1-6, with D possibly being TRBD1 (5 bases). Per germline, CDR1 MNHEY and CDR2 SMNVEV (reference sequence). With 3 bases removed from V and 5 bases from J, the gap between germline ends came to 11 bases. This CDR3 spans 15 amino acids. The CDR3 coding sequence is TGTGCCAGCAGTTTTACAGGCGCGAATAATTCACCCCTCCACTTT. Protein sequence: CASSFTGANNSPLHF.

This clonotype was seen only a few times. The gene calls are TRBV6-5 and TRBJ2-2; no definite D call. V was pared by 0 bases and J by 2 bases, with 7 bases between. Germline V CDR1 and CDR2: MNHEY, SVGAGI. The CDR3 is 15 residues long. The CDR3 sequence: CASSYSIPNTGELFF. The DNA of the CDR3 is TGTGCCAGCAGTTACTCGATACCTAACACCGGGGAGCTGTTTTTT.

This clonotype has a handful of counts. The chain is built from TRBV7-3 and TRBJ1-1; D remains ambiguous. Between the trimmed V and J ends, which lost 3 bases and 4 bases, there was a span of 9 bases. The CDR3 sequence is 13 residues long. Germline-derived CDR1 and CDR2 are SGHTA and FQGTGA. Here the CDR3 DNA reads TGTGCCAGCAGCTTGCAGTGGGGCACTGAAGCTTTCTTT. As protein: CASSLQWGTEAFF.

The sample holds many counts of this clonotype. The chain links TRBV9 to TRBJ2-1; D is unresolved. V was clipped by 0 bases and J by 9 bases, with 13 bases between them. Germline loops: CDR1 SGDLS, CDR2 YYNGEE. The CDR3 extends over 14 amino acids. In DNA form, the CDR3 reads TGTGCCAGCAGCGTAGTTCTCGATGGCGGTGAGCAGTTCTTC. Protein product: CASSVVLDGGEQFF.

This clonotype appeared many times. V is TRBV7-8 and J is TRBJ2-7; no reliable D call. Germline CDR1 is SGHVS and CDR2 is FQNEAQ. The germline V and J ends were trimmed by 5 bases and 6 bases, with 14 bases remaining between them. The CDR3 contains 13 residues. The CDR3 DNA sequence: TGTGCCAGCAGCGCAGACCTCCGTTCCGAGCAGTACTTC. This encodes CASSADLRSEQYF. Full variable domain (remainder filled in from reference TRBV7-8 and TRBJ2-7): GAGVSQSPRYKVAKRGQDVALRCDPISGHVSLFWYQQALGQGPEFLTYFQNEAQLDKSGLPSDRFFAERPEGSVSTLKIQRTQQEDSAVYLCASSADLRSEQYFGPGTRLTVT.

This clonotype was picked up a small number of times. V usage is TRBV30 and J usage is TRBJ2-1; no clear D. The CDR3 extends over 13 amino acids. Germline values: CDR1 GTSNPN, CDR2 SVGIG (reference sequence). The germline V and J ends were trimmed by 0 bases and 6 bases, with 9 bases remaining between them. CDR3: CAWSVLSGNEQFF. As DNA, the CDR3 is TGTGCCTGGAGTGTTCTGTCCGGCAATGAGCAGTTCTTC. Full variable domain (rest looked up from reference TRBV30 and TRBJ2-1): SQTIHQWPATLVQPVGSPLSLECTVEGTSNPNLYWYRQAAGRGLQLLFYSVGIGQISSEVPQNLSASRPQDRQFILSSKKLLLSDSGFYLCAWSVLSGNEQFFGPGTRLTVL.

This clonotype was seen at least ten times. The V and J genes are TRBV12-3 or TRBV12-4 and TRBJ2-7; D is uncertain. V was cut by 2 bases and J by 6 bases, with 14 bases left in between. This CDR3 is built from 14 residues. This chain's CDR3 is CASSLRSQSGEQYF. The DNA for the CDR3 is TGTGCCAGCAGTTTACGGTCGCAATCGGGCGAGCAGTACTTC.

The table lists this clonotype with many counts. The V call is TRBV7-6, the J call TRBJ2-7; TRBD1 aligns across 7 bases. Losses at the gene ends were 4 bases for V and 6 bases for J; bases not matched to a gene: 3. Germline CDR1 and CDR2: SGHVS and FNYEAQ. CDR3 length equals 12 residues. Here the CDR3 DNA reads TGTGCCAGCAGCTCCTACAGGGGCGAGCAGTACTTC. This encodes CASSSYRGEQYF.

This clonotype was observed at least ten times. The chain couples TRBV6-6 to TRBJ1-1, with 8 positions matching TRBD1. The germline V gene has CDR1 MNHNY and CDR2 SVGAGI (reference sequence). J gave up 3 bases and V 4 bases, and 4 bases lay outside the gene matches. CDR3 size: 14 residues. CDR3 in DNA: TGTGCCAGCAGTTTTGGACAGGGTCACACTGAAGCTTTCTTT. Its translation: CASSFGQGHTEAFF.

This clonotype was detected many times. The V gene is TRBV6-5, the J gene TRBJ2-7, with D perhaps given as TRBD1 or TRBD2 (6 bases each). CDR3 size: 13 residues. Trimming cost V 7 bases and J 3 bases, with 13 bases left between them. CDR1 and CDR2 (germline): MNHEY, SVGAGI. As DNA, the CDR3 is TGTGCCAGCAAGAGGGGGAGGATCTACGAGCAGTACTTC. The encoded protein is CASKRGRIYEQYF.

The table lists this clonotype with a few counts. V gene TRBV24-1 combines with J gene TRBJ2-3; 7 bases match TRBD2. Unmatched junction bases numbered 12, after V lost 6 bases and J lost 4 bases. Germline V gene lookup returns CDR1 KGHDR and CDR2 SFDVKD. The CDR3 is made up of 16 amino acids. The CDR3 DNA sequence: TGTGCCACCAGTAGATGGGCGGGAGTCGGTGCAGATACGCAGTATTTT. It specifies CATSRWAGVGADTQYF.

This clonotype was recorded at least ten times. The V and J genes are TRBV7-9 and TRBJ2-7; 9 bases map to TRBD1. CDR3 length: 15 amino acids. CDR1 and CDR2 (germline): SEHNR, FQNEAQ (reference sequence). With V trimmed by 3 bases and J by 2 bases, 5 bases remained unmatched. The CDR3 reads CASSFRGQGPYEQYF. The DNA for the CDR3 is TGTGCCAGCAGCTTTAGGGGACAGGGCCCCTACGAGCAGTACTTC.

This clonotype was seen at least ten times. This rearrangement joins TRBV6-5 to TRBJ2-2; possible D gene TRBD1, 5 bases. Trimming took off 5 bases at V and 9 bases at J, with 19 bases between the two ends. Germline V gene data show CDR1 as MNHEY and CDR2 as SVGAGI. The CDR3 covers 15 residues. CDR3 DNA: TGTGCCAGCAGTCCGGGCCGTAGGGGCGGAAGGGAGCTGTTTTTT. Residues: CASSPGRRGGRELFF.

This clonotype was counted ten times or more. V usage is TRBV6-1 and J usage is TRBJ2-7; no reliable D call. The CDR3 sequence is 14 residues long. Germline V gene lookup returns CDR1 MNHNS and CDR2 SASEGT. The V end was cut by 4 bases, the J end by 4 bases, with 14 bases between. CDR3 sequence reads: CASSAIGRWYEQYF. The CDR3 DNA follows: TGTGCCAGCAGTGCGATTGGACGTTGGTACGAGCAGTACTTC.

This clonotype was detected many times. V is TRBV6-1 and J is TRBJ2-1, with TRBD2 matching 12 bases. CDR1 MNHNS and CDR2 SASEGT come from the germline V gene. J gave up 6 bases and V 6 bases, and 6 bases lay outside the gene matches. CDR3 length: 15 amino acids. In DNA form, the CDR3 reads TGTGCCAGCAGCCAACTAGCGGGGGGAGCCAATGAGCAGTTCTTC. Translated, it gives CASSQLAGGANEQFF.

There are a few counts of this clonotype. A junction boundary mismatches the germline segment, possibly from a read error. This chain joins TRBV9 and TRBJ2-3; D is possibly TRBD2 (5 bases). Germline-derived CDR1 and CDR2 are SGDLS and YYNGEE. This CDR3 contains 14 residues. CDR3 coding DNA: TGTGCCGGCAGCGTAGAGGGTGTGAAGACCACGCAGTATTTT. Encoded protein: CAGSVEGVKTTQYF.